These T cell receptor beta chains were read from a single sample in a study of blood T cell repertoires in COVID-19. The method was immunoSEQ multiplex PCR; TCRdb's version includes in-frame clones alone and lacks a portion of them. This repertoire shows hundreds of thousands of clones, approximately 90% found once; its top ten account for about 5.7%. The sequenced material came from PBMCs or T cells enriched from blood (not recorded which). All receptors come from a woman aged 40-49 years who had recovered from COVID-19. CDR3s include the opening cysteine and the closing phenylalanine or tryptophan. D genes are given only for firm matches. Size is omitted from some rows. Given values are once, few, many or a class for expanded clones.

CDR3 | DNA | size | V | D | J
CASSESGLPYEQYF | TGTGCCAGCAGTGAATCCGGACTCCCCTACGAGCAGTACTTC | . | TRBV25-1 | . | TRBJ2-7
CASSYAGENTEAFF | TGTGCCAGCAGTTACGCAGGGGAGAACACTGAAGCTTTCTTT | . | TRBV6-5 | . | TRBJ1-1
CASSSRGKEVYGYTF | TGTGCCAGCAGCTCCCGAGGGAAGGAAGTCTATGGCTACACCTTC | few | TRBV7-8 | . | TRBJ1-2
CARSLTRDRGYSGYTGELFF | TGTGCCAGAAGCTTGACTCGGGACAGGGGGTATAGCGGCTACACCGGGGAGCTGTTTTTT | . | TRBV5-3 | TRBD1 | TRBJ2-2
CASSYSPLPGNEQFF | TGTGCCAGCAGTTACTCCCCCTTACCCGGCAATGAGCAGTTCTTC | . | TRBV6-5 | . | TRBJ2-1
CASSLYYEQYF | TGTGCCAGCAGCCTCTACTACGAGCAGTACTTC | . | TRBV3-1/TRBV3-2 | . | TRBJ2-7
CSARDKHTIYF | TGCAGTGCTAGAGATAAGCACACCATATATTTT | . | TRBV20-1 | . | TRBJ1-3
CASSPPPGSNTEAFF | TGTGCCAGCTCACCACCCCCAGGGTCGAACACTGAAGCTTTCTTT | . | TRBV18 | . | TRBJ1-1
CAISSDRGGYEQYF | TGTGCCATCAGCTCCGACAGGGGGGGGTACGAGCAGTACTTC | . | TRBV10-3 | TRBD1 | TRBJ2-7
CASSRDTSRNYNEQFF | TGTGCCAGTAGTCGAGACACTAGCCGGAACTACAATGAGCAGTTCTTC | . | TRBV19 | . | TRBJ2-1
CASSPTVNYGYTF | TGTGCCAGCAGTCCCACAGTAAACTATGGCTACACCTTC | . | TRBV27 | . | TRBJ1-2
CASRQGYDTEAFF | TGTGCCAGCAGACAGGGGTACGACACTGAAGCTTTCTTT | . | TRBV6-5 | TRBD1 | TRBJ1-1
CASSLHGSGNTIYF | TGTGCCAGCAGCTTACACGGCTCTGGAAACACCATATATTTT | . | TRBV7-3 | . | TRBJ1-3
CASSGTSGTDTQYF | TGTGCCAGCAGCGGGACTAGCGGGACAGATACGCAGTATTTT | once | TRBV28 | TRBD2 | TRBJ2-3
CAISVFGQGAGGGGYTF | TGTGCCATCAGTGTTTTCGGACAGGGGGCGGGAGGCGGTGGCTACACCTTC | . | TRBV10-3 | TRBD1 | TRBJ1-2
CASKIQGDSYEQYF | TGCGCCAGTAAGATACAGGGGGATTCCTACGAGCAGTACTTC | . | TRBV5-1 | TRBD1 | TRBJ2-7
CASSHGGAAVEQYF | TGTGCCAGCAGCCACGGGGGGGCTGCCGTCGAGCAGTACTTC | . | TRBV7-6 | TRBD2 | TRBJ2-7
CASNDGGHGNTEAFF | TGTGCCAGTAACGATGGCGGACACGGGAACACTGAAGCTTTCTTT | . | TRBV19 | . | TRBJ1-1
CASSKAGTSSGGATDTQYF | TGTGCCAGCTCGAAAGCCGGGACTAGCAGCGGGGGGGCCACAGATACGCAGTATTTT | . | TRBV18 | TRBD2 | TRBJ2-3
CASSSAGVTYEQYF | TGTGCCAGCAGCTCGGCGGGGGTGACCTACGAGCAGTACTTC | . | TRBV7-9 | TRBD2 | TRBJ2-7
CASSLSGETQYF | TGTGCCAGCAGTCTTAGCGGGGAGACCCAGTACTTC | once | TRBV28 | TRBD2 | TRBJ2-5
CASSLVGSGSAEAFF | TGTGCCAGCAGCTTAGTAGGGTCGGGATCCGCTGAAGCTTTCTTT | . | TRBV7-2 | . | TRBJ1-1
CASSLSPGQFHTEAFF | TGTGCCAGCAGCTTATCCCCGGGTCAGTTCCACACTGAAGCTTTCTTT | . | TRBV7-8 | . | TRBJ1-1
CASSVRTGELFF | TGTGCCAGCAGCGTTAGAACCGGGGAGCTGTTTTTT | . | TRBV28 | . | TRBJ2-2
CAIMTSDSDTQYF | TGTGCCATAATGACTAGCGACTCAGATACGCAGTATTTT | many | TRBV5-8 | TRBD2 | TRBJ2-3
CASSFFGREQYF | TGTGCCAGCAGTTTCTTCGGTCGGGAGCAGTACTTC | . | TRBV28 | . | TRBJ2-7
CAWSLDSPEQYF | TGTGCCTGGAGCCTAGACAGCCCCGAGCAGTACTTC | . | TRBV30 | . | TRBJ2-7
CASSVLVRTDTQYF | TGTGCCAGCAGCGTACTAGTAAGGACAGATACGCAGTATTTT | . | TRBV9 | . | TRBJ2-3
CASSHLTGAGELFF | TGTGCCAGCAGCCACCTCACGGGGGCCGGGGAGCTGTTTTTT | . | TRBV7-9 | . | TRBJ2-2
CASSQAPGGYEQYF | TGCGCCAGCAGCCAAGCCCCTGGCGGGTACGAGCAGTACTTC | few | TRBV4-1 | . | TRBJ2-7
CASSLFRATRLGTGELFF | TGTGCCAGCAGCTTATTCAGGGCCACGCGGTTGGGCACCGGGGAGCTGTTTTTT | . | TRBV7-2 | . | TRBJ2-2
CASKIDRVRNTEAFF | TGTGCCAGCAAGATCGACAGGGTGAGGAACACTGAAGCTTTCTTT | . | TRBV28 | TRBD1 | TRBJ1-1
CASIPDRGREKLFF | TGTGCCAGCATTCCTGACAGGGGGCGTGAAAAACTGTTTTTT | once | TRBV2 | TRBD1 | TRBJ1-4
CASSVQGAPKGYTF | TGTGCCAGCAGTGTACAGGGGGCGCCTAAAGGCTACACCTTC | . | TRBV25-1 | TRBD1 | TRBJ1-2
CASSPTGAHGYTF | TGTGCCAGCTCCCCGACAGGGGCACATGGCTACACCTTC | . | TRBV18 | TRBD1 | TRBJ1-2
CASRERQNSNQPQHF | TGTGCCAGCAGGGAGCGGCAAAATAGCAATCAGCCCCAGCATTTT | . | TRBV27 | . | TRBJ1-5
CASSLVADYEQYF | TGTGCCAGCAGCTTAGTTGCGGATTACGAGCAGTACTTC | . | TRBV7-2 | . | TRBJ2-7
CASGQGNSPLHF | TGTGCCAGCGGGCAGGGAAATTCACCCCTCCACTTT | . | TRBV7-9 | . | TRBJ1-6
CASSPTGGVSPLHF | TGTGCCAGCAGCCCGACAGGGGGGGTTTCACCCCTCCACTTT | . | TRBV7-2 | TRBD1 | TRBJ1-6
CASSVGHSGSSYNEQFF | TGTGCCAGCAGCGTAGGGCATAGCGGGAGCTCCTACAATGAGCAGTTCTTC | . | TRBV9 | TRBD2 | TRBJ2-1
CASSLHGEARSPLHF | TGTGCCAGCAGCTTACATGGGGAGGCGAGGTCACCCCTCCACTTT | . | TRBV7-9 | . | TRBJ1-6
CASSFPRGRGTVNTGELFF | TGTGCCAGCAGCTTCCCCCGGGGGCGGGGGACGGTTAACACCGGGGAGCTGTTTTTT | . | TRBV11-2 | . | TRBJ2-2
CASSLAPAGANTGELFF | TGTGCCAGCAGCTTGGCCCCCGCAGGGGCGAACACCGGGGAGCTGTTTTTT | . | TRBV5-4 | . | TRBJ2-2
CASSSGLAGGGEQFF | TGTGCCAGCAGTTCGGGACTAGCGGGAGGGGGTGAGCAGTTCTTC | . | TRBV28 | TRBD2 | TRBJ2-1
CASSLEAGPYGYTF | TGTGCCAGCAGCTTGGAGGCAGGGCCCTATGGCTACACCTTC | . | TRBV5-6 | . | TRBJ1-2
CASSPAGLAGGRETQYF | TGTGCCAGCTCACCTGCCGGACTAGCGGGAGGGCGAGAGACCCAGTACTTC | . | TRBV18 | TRBD2 | TRBJ2-5
CATTSTGQNHKRPSQYF | TGTGCCACCACCTCGACAGGACAAAATCACAAGAGACCTTCTCAGTACTTC | . | TRBV15 | . | TRBJ2-5
CASSSFATNEKLFF | TGTGCCAGCAGCTCGTTTGCAACTAATGAAAAACTGTTTTTT | once | TRBV7-9 | . | TRBJ1-4
CASSKERDNSYNEQFF | TGTGCCAGCAGCAAAGAAAGGGACAACTCCTACAATGAGCAGTTCTTC | . | TRBV21-1 | . | TRBJ2-1